What follows describes a single TCR beta chain. Its cognate antigen is unknown. These data are taken from a study of T cell responses to AZD1222 COVID-19 vaccine. Study findings and constraints: There were mostly white British donors and more females than males, and clonal diversity was possibly underestimated. Compared with day 0, the breadth and depth of the Spike-specific TCR repertoire rose significantly after two doses of AZD1222. Mapped onto spike, vaccine-associated CD4 TCRs spanned it and were dominant at 160-218 and 743-854.

CDR1 is MGHRA and CDR2 is YSYEKL in the germline V gene. The CDR3 consists of 15 residues. The V and J ends lost 2 bases and 8 bases respectively, with 15 bases between them. TCRdb's copy holds only in-frame clones and misses some; the assay was immunoSEQ multiplex PCR. The sample consists of around 180,000 clones, 80% to 90% of them appearing once. The source is an adult in good health. This rearrangement joins TRBV4-1 to TRBJ1-4; D possibly corresponds to TRBD1 (5 bases). The specimen was peripheral blood, collected on day 0 of MenACWY control vaccination. The CDR3 region has the DNA TGCGCCAGCAGCCAATACATTGCCGAGGGGGAAAAACTGTTTTTT. Protein product: CASSQYIAEGEKLFF.